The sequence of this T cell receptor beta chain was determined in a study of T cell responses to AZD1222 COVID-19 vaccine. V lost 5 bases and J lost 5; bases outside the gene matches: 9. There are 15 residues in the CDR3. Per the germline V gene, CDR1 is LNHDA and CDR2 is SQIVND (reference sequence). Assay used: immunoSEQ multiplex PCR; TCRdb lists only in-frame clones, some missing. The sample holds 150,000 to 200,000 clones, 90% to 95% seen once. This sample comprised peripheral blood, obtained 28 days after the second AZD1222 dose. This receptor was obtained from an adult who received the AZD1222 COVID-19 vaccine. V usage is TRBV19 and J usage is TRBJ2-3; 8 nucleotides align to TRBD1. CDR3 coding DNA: TGTGCCAGTAGTGCCCGGGACAGGTGGAAAGATACGCAGTATTTT. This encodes CASSARDRWKDTQYF.